Listed below are T cell receptor beta chains from one sample, sequenced in a study of regulatory T cells in long-lasting Graves disease. TCRdb re-analysed the multiplex PCR reads in MiXCR, keeping a single row per CDR3 protein. The sample holds hundreds of thousands of distinct CDR3 sequences, roughly 15% seen once. These same data were also listed under a study on T cells in Graves' hyperthyroidism and ophthalmopathy.

Sequences were derived from peripheral blood mononuclear cells (PBMCs), sampled at new diagnosis, from a patient treated with antithyroid drugs. These receptors were collected from a woman aged 30 to 39 with Graves disease. CDR3s include the opening cysteine and the closing phenylalanine or tryptophan. D genes are given only for firm matches. Clone size appears in some rows only: once, few, many, or a class for an expanded clone.

>many|TRBJ2-7|TRBV7-9|-
CASSQRRLDEQYF
TGTGCCAGCAGCCAGCGACGGTTAGACGAGCAGTACTTC
>-|TRBJ2-2|TRBV5-1|-
CASSLAGQYTGELFF
TGCGCCAGCAGCTTGGCTGGACAGTACACCGGGGAGCTGTTTTTT
>many|TRBJ2-3|TRBV28|-
CASSFQGLTTDTQYF
TGTGCCAGCAGTTTTCAGGGGTTAACGACAGATACGCAGTATTTT
>-|TRBJ1-6|TRBV6-1|-
CASRYVLGPKFSPLHF
TGTGCCAGCAGATACGTCTTGGGACCGAAGTTTTCACCCCTCCACTTT
>many|TRBJ1-5|TRBV30|-
CAWSVRAGGSNQPQHF
TGTGCCTGGAGTGTACGAGCGGGGGGCAGCAATCAGCCCCAGCATTTT
>-|TRBJ1-1|TRBV5-1|-
CASSSGRGLNTEAFF
TGCGCCAGCAGCTCGGGACGGGGCTTGAACACTGAAGCTTTCTTT
>-|TRBJ1-2|TRBV29-1|-
CSVEVDFRGYTF
-
>few|TRBJ1-6|TRBV18|-
CASSQALDNSPLHF
TGTGCCAGCTCCCAGGCATTGGATAATTCACCCCTCCACTTT
>-|TRBJ1-4|TRBV7-9|TRBD1
CASSVRQGNSNEKLFF
TGTGCCAGCAGCGTAAGACAGGGGAACTCTAATGAAAAACTGTTTTTT
>few|TRBJ2-2|TRBV12-3/TRBV12-4|TRBD1
CASTRQGASSTGELFF
TGTGCCAGCACCCGGCAGGGGGCGAGCAGCACCGGGGAGCTGTTTTTT
>many|TRBJ2-7|TRBV7-2|-
CASSLEASPSYEQYF
TGTGCCAGCAGCTTAGAAGCCTCACCAAGCTACGAGCAGTACTTC
>many|TRBJ2-5|TRBV2|TRBD2
CASKGGLAGGRGFQETQYF
TGTGCCAGCAAAGGGGGCCTAGCGGGGGGAAGGGGATTCCAAGAGACCCAGTACTTC
>many|TRBJ2-3|TRBV28|TRBD1
CASSPSGTATDTQYF
TGTGCCAGCAGTCCCTCCGGGACAGCTACAGATACGCAGTATTTT
>-|TRBJ2-2|TRBV12-3/TRBV12-4|-
CASSYKLVGELFF
TGTGCCAGCAGCTACAAACTAGTCGGGGAGCTGTTTTTT
>-|TRBJ1-2|TRBV15|TRBD1
CATSRTQGDGYTF
TGTGCCACCAGCAGGACCCAGGGGGATGGCTACACCTTC
>-|TRBJ1-1|TRBV3-1|-
CASSLGGGARTNTEAFF
TGTGCCAGCAGCCTAGGAGGGGGAGCTCGAACGAACACTGAAGCTTTCTTT
>few|TRBJ2-3|TRBV28|TRBD2
CASSLRQLLAGVNPARIDTQYF
TGTGCCAGCAGTTTACGCCAACTACTAGCGGGAGTTAATCCTGCCCGAATAGATACGCAGTATTTT
>few|TRBJ1-3|TRBV7-9|-
CASSQPWQAGSGNTIYF
TGTGCCAGCAGCCAACCCTGGCAGGCTGGCTCTGGAAACACCATATATTTT
>many|TRBJ2-7|TRBV9|TRBD1
CASSAGTGGGEQYF
TGTGCCAGCAGCGCCGGGACAGGGGGAGGCGAGCAGTACTTC
>many|TRBJ2-7|TRBV28|TRBD1
CASSPNRGFEQYF
TGTGCCAGCAGTCCCAACAGGGGGTTCGAGCAGTACTTC
>-|TRBJ2-5|TRBV2|TRBD2
CASSLTGLAGVETQYF
TGTGCCAGCAGCTTAACGGGACTAGCGGGAGTTGAGACCCAGTACTTC
>once|TRBJ2-3|TRBV5-4|-
CASSLGGQLSDTQYF
TGTGCCAGCAGCTTGGGTGGCCAGCTGTCAGATACGCAGTATTTT
>-|TRBJ2-7|TRBV18|-
CASSPRAADHEQYF
TGTGCCAGCTCACCACGGGCGGCGGACCACGAGCAGTACTTC
>many|TRBJ1-2|TRBV7-8|-
CASSLFVGGEGYTF
TGTGCCAGCAGCTTATTTGTCGGAGGCGAAGGCTACACCTTC
>many|TRBJ1-1|TRBV27|-
CASSFVGGGFGNTEAFF
TGTGCCAGCAGTTTCGTGGGGGGGGGCTTCGGGAACACTGAAGCTTTCTTT
>few|TRBJ2-7|TRBV12-3/TRBV12-4|-
CASSPSQAYEQYF
TGTGCCAGCTCCCCAAGCCAGGCCTACGAGCAGTACTTC
>few|TRBJ2-7|TRBV9|TRBD1
CASSFQTGSSYEQYF
TGTGCCAGCAGCTTCCAGACAGGGAGCTCCTACGAGCAGTACTTC
>few|TRBJ2-5|TRBV10-3|-
CAISESYLQQETQYF
TGTGCCATCAGTGAGTCGTATTTACAGCAAGAGACCCAGTACTTC
>many|TRBJ1-5|TRBV2|-
CASSPDRGHQPQHF
TGTGCCAGCAGCCCGGACAGAGGGCATCAGCCCCAGCATTTT
>many|TRBJ1-1|TRBV2|-
CASSEIGVRAEAFF
TGTGCCAGCAGTGAAATAGGTGTGAGGGCTGAAGCTTTCTTT
>-|TRBJ2-7|TRBV10-3|TRBD1
CAIRGQGTGSYEQYF
TGTGCCATCAGGGGACAGGGTACGGGCTCCTACGAGCAGTACTTC
>-|TRBJ1-5|TRBV10-3|-
CATRAASESNQPQHF
TGTGCCACCCGGGCCGCTAGCGAATCCAATCAGCCCCAGCATTTT
>many|TRBJ1-1|TRBV2|-
CASHQNTEAFF
TGTGCCAGCCATCAGAACACTGAAGCTTTCTTT
>many|TRBJ2-5|TRBV2|TRBD1
CASSKNRGETQYF
TGTGCCAGCAGCAAAAACAGGGGAGAGACCCAGTACTTC
>-|TRBJ1-5|TRBV20-1|-
CSAVPQLNSNQPQHF
TGCAGTGCTGTCCCCCAGTTAAATAGCAATCAGCCCCAGCATTTT
>many|TRBJ1-1|TRBV6-2/TRBV6-3|-
CASSYFLGQYGNTEAFF
TGTGCCAGCAGTTACTTCTTAGGACAGTACGGGAACACTGAAGCTTTCTTT
>many|TRBJ2-1|TRBV6-2/TRBV6-3|-
CASSFRQGALREYNEQFF
TGTGCCAGCAGTTTTAGACAGGGTGCCCTCCGGGAGTACAATGAGCAGTTCTTC
>few|TRBJ2-1|TRBV20-1|TRBD2
CSAKRFEAGGSLYYNEQFF
TGCAGTGCCAAAAGGTTTGAAGCGGGAGGCTCGCTTTACTACAATGAGCAGTTCTTC
>few|TRBJ1-2|TRBV7-2|-
CASSTNIQGNYGYTF
TGTGCCAGCAGTACCAACATACAGGGAAACTATGGCTACACCTTC
>many|TRBJ1-3|TRBV12-3/TRBV12-4|-
CASRLTGLGNTIYF
TGTGCCAGCAGACTCACAGGGTTGGGAAACACCATATATTTT
>once|TRBJ2-3|TRBV5-4|TRBD1
CASSPGQGRSDTQYF
TGTGCCAGCAGCCCAGGACAGGGCAGGTCAGATACGCAGTATTTT
>-|TRBJ1-3|TRBV9|-
CASSVTGQVSGNTIYF
TGTGCCAGCAGCGTAACAGGGCAGGTCTCTGGAAACACCATATATTTT
>few|TRBJ2-3|TRBV29-1|-
CSVDVAGRTDTQYF
TGCAGCGTTGATGTGGCTGGGCGCACAGATACGCAGTATTTT
>many|TRBJ2-3|TRBV2|-
CASSDMADTQYF
TGTGCCAGCAGTGATATGGCAGATACGCAGTATTTT
>many|TRBJ1-5|TRBV12-3/TRBV12-4|-
CASSNTLETVYSNQPQHF
TGTGCCAGCAGCAATACCCTAGAGACAGTTTATAGCAATCAGCCCCAGCATTTT
>few|TRBJ2-1|TRBV20-1|-
CSARDPGPYNEQFF
TGCAGTGCTAGAGATCCGGGACCATACAATGAGCAGTTCTTC
>few|TRBJ1-1|TRBV19|-
CASSTHTMNTEAFF
TGTGCCAGTAGCACCCACACAATGAACACTGAAGCTTTCTTT
>many|TRBJ1-6|TRBV28|-
CASRRNSPLHF
TGTGCCAGCAGGAGAAATTCACCCCTCCACTTT
>many|TRBJ2-7|TRBV6-1|-
CASSHDIYEQYF
TGTGCCAGCAGTCATGACATCTACGAGCAGTACTTC
>many|TRBJ1-1|TRBV28|TRBD1
CASSFIGQGDTEAFF
TGTGCCAGCAGTTTTATAGGACAGGGAGATACTGAAGCTTTCTTT
>-|TRBJ1-3|TRBV5-6|-
CASSLRQFGNTIYF
TGTGCCAGCAGCTTACGACAGTTCGGAAACACCATATATTTT